One and the same sample provided the 16 T cell receptor beta chains below, sequenced in a study of metastatic and nonmetastatic thyroid tumors. Thyroid surgery took place with no prior treatment in any patient. TCRdb re-analyzed the PCR reads through MiXCR. The repertoire holds some 8,800 clones, with around 20% as singletons. The sequencing input was adjacent normal tissue. These receptors were obtained from a female donor with papillary thyroid cancer or a benign thyroid nodule (not recorded which). Some clones in this sample may be carry-over from other donors' samples.

The chain links TRBV20-1 to TRBJ1-1; possible D gene TRBD1, 5 bases. The germline gives CDR1 DFQATT, CDR2 SNEGSKA (reference sequence). This CDR3 contains 13 residues. V lost 0 bases and J 5 bases, leaving 10 bases between the germline ends. The CDR3 region is CSARDRALTEAFF. As DNA, the CDR3 is TGCAGTGCTAGAGACAGGGCCTTAACTGAAGCTTTCTTT.

Relative to its sample, this clone is medium-sized. This chain links TRBV10-2 with TRBJ2-7; 7 bases line up with TRBD1. J was trimmed by 5 bases and V by 6 bases; bases with no gene match: 13. The CDR3 runs to 15 residues. Germline CDR1 WSHSY, CDR2 SAAADI. CDR3 bases: TGCGCCAGCAGAGCCTCGGGACAGCTCTCGGACGAGCAGTACTTC. Translated, it gives CASRASGQLSDEQYF.

This clone was found a few times. The chain has TRBV11-2 and TRBJ2-7; perhaps TRBD2 as D (7 bases). Germline V lookup: CDR1 SGHAT, CDR2 FQNNGV. Deletions cut 4 bases from V and 4 bases from J, with 23 bases between. This CDR3 spans 17 amino acids. In DNA form, the CDR3 reads TGTGCCAGCAGCTCAAAACTTGGTGGGGGGGCCATGTACGAGCAGTACTTC. Translation: CASSSKLGGGAMYEQYF. The full variable domain, with the rest looked up from reference TRBV11-2 and TRBJ2-7, is EAGVAQSPRYKIIEKRQSVAFWCNPISGHATLYWYQQILGQGPKLLIQFQNNGVVDDSQLPKDRFSAERLKGVDSTLKIQPAKLEDSAVYLCASSSKLGGGAMYEQYFGPGTRLTVT.

The CDR3 sequence: CASSLQGKGGGSPLHF. As DNA, the CDR3 is TGTGCCAGCAGTTTACAGGGAAAGGGGGGTGGCTCACCCCTCCACTTT. The genes are TRBV12-3 or TRBV12-4 and TRBJ1-6; D possibly corresponds to TRBD1 (6 bases). The CDR3 is made up of 16 amino acids. V lost 2 bases and J lost 10, with 18 bases in between.

This clone was picked up many times. This chain links TRBV7-9 with TRBJ1-1; D gene ambiguous. Germline assignment: CDR1 SEHNR and CDR2 FQNEAQ (reference sequence). This CDR3 is 13 amino acids long. Trimming cost V 3 bases and J 4 bases, with 9 bases left between them. The CDR3 sequence is CASSLATFTEAFF. CDR3 bases: TGTGCCAGCAGCTTGGCCACCTTCACTGAAGCTTTCTTT.

This clone was counted a few times. One end of the junction does not line up with germline, which may come from a read error. The rearrangement links TRBV6-2 or TRBV6-3 to TRBJ2-5, with D hard to call. CDR1 is MNHEY and CDR2 is SVGEGT in the germline V gene. The CDR3 has 11 residues. The CDR3 DNA follows: TGCGCCAGCATCCTGGAAGAGACCCAGTACTTC. This codes for CASILEETQYF.

In this sample, this clone turned up many times. The chain uses TRBV10-1 and TRBJ2-7; 7 bases are a match to TRBD2. Germline V gene data show CDR1 as WNHNN and CDR2 as SYGVQD (reference sequence). The CDR3 extends over 14 amino acids. V gave up 2 bases and J gave up 6 bases; unmatched junction bases: 7. The CDR3 DNA reads TGCGCCAGCAGTGAGCGGCGGGAGTGGGGCGAGCAGTACTTC. Amino acid sequence: CASSERREWGEQYF.

There are a few counts of this clone. The genes are TRBV2 and TRBJ2-3; tentatively, D is TRBD2 (6 bases). V was clipped by 7 bases and J by 6 bases, with 14 bases between them. CDR1 and CDR2 (germline): SNHLY, FYNNEI. This CDR3 contains 13 residues. CDR3 sequence reads: CASKEGIQDTQYF. The DNA for the CDR3 is TGTGCCAGCAAGGAGGGTATTCAGGATACGCAGTATTTT.

This chain uses TRBV11-3 with TRBJ2-2; 12 bases match TRBD2. The V gene's germline CDR1 is SGHNT and CDR2 YENEEA. This CDR3 has 15 residues. V lost 5 bases and J lost 6; bases outside the gene matches: 4. The CDR3 bases are TGTGCCAGCAGCCCAGCTAGCGGGGGGGCCGGGGAGCTGTTTTTT. Its translation is CASSPASGGAGELFF.

The rearrangement joins TRBV11-2 to TRBJ1-2, with 8 nucleotides matching TRBD1. The length of the CDR3 is 16 residues. Trimming took 3 bases from V and 4 from J; bases not matched to a gene: 10. The germline V gene has CDR1 SGHAT and CDR2 FQNNGV. In DNA form, the CDR3 reads TGTGCCAGCAGCTTGGGGGGGGCACAGGGGGGCTATGGCTACACCTTC. It yields the protein CASSLGGAQGGYGYTF.

This clone was seen more than once but under ten times. Its ends do not fully match the called genes, so a read error is possible. The V call is TRBV12-3 or TRBV12-4, the J call TRBJ2-7; D might be TRBD2 (6 bases). The CDR3 is made up of 18 amino acids. The CDR3 coding sequence is TGTGCCAGCAGTTACCCTTTACCGGGGCGGGGCGGCTCCTGCGAGCAGTACTTC. The encoded protein is CASSYPLPGRGGSCEQYF.

The V call is TRBV7-8, the J call TRBJ2-7; 10 bases line up with TRBD2. Germline V gene data show CDR1 as SGHVS and CDR2 as FQNEAQ. V gave up 5 bases and J gave up 2 bases; unmatched junction bases: 9. This CDR3 is 16 amino acids long. The CDR3 region is CASSPYSGGITYEQYF. The CDR3 nucleotides are TGTGCCAGCAGCCCCTATAGCGGGGGGATTACCTACGAGCAGTACTTC.

This clone came up a few times. The chain combines TRBV6-1 with TRBJ1-2; D gene unclear. The germline gives CDR1 MNHNS, CDR2 SASEGT. The CDR3 spans 13 residues. Trimming shortened V by 2 bases and J by 2 bases, and 6 bases separated the two germline ends. The CDR3 bases are TGTGCCAGCAGTGAACGGAAAAACTATGGCTACACCTTC. It is translated as CASSERKNYGYTF.

This clone was seen once. The rearrangement links TRBV19 to TRBJ1-1, with D tentatively TRBD1 (6 bases). The CDR3 has 13 residues. V shed 3 bases and J shed 12 bases, with 17 bases lying between them. Germline values: CDR1 LNHDA, CDR2 SQIVND (reference sequence). CDR3 protein: CASSIWGDTVPFF. Written as DNA, the CDR3 is TGTGCCAGTAGTATTTGGGGGGACACTGTACCTTTCTTT.

This clone counts as medium-sized (0.01 to 0.1%). The rearrangement links TRBV6-2 or TRBV6-3 to TRBJ2-1; 8 bases fit TRBD2. Germline loops: CDR1 MNHEY, CDR2 SVGEGT. Unmatched junction bases numbered 6, after V lost 4 bases and J lost 7 bases. The CDR3 is 14 residues long. The CDR3 nucleotides read TGTGCCAGCAGTTCGGGGGGGGCCATGAATGAGCAGTTCTTC. It codes for CASSSGGAMNEQFF.

This clone is deemed large. The genes are TRBV19 and TRBJ1-2, with 8 bases fitting TRBD1. Trimming removed 5 bases from V and 8 bases from J; junction bases left unmatched: 13. Germline V gene lookup returns CDR1 LNHDA and CDR2 SQIVND (reference sequence). The CDR3 covers 15 residues. CDR3 sequence (DNA): TGTGCCAGTAGTCCCCAGGGGGCTGATGGTGGGGGCTACACCTTC. Translation gives CASSPQGADGGGYTF.